This T cell receptor (beta chain) was sequenced for a study of blood T cell repertoires in COVID-19. CDR3 size: 16 residues. The J segment lost 3 bases and the V segment lost 4 bases, leaving 3 bases of the junction unmatched. Looked up from germline, CDR1 is LNHDA and CDR2 is SQIVND (reference sequence). Authors' methods: Reference gene primer amplification in the assay estimated nucleated cell counts. Produced via immunoSEQ multiplex PCR; TCRdb's table is partial and in-frame only. That table gives V, J and clone size, and the DNA gave D and trimming. Here the sample spans tens of thousands of clones, 55% to 70% being singletons.

Sequenced material: peripheral blood. The chain combines TRBV19 with TRBJ2-1; 13 bases are shared with TRBD2. This sequence originates from a woman in her 70s with acute or convalescent COVID-19. The CDR3 region has the DNA TGTGCCAGTAGTACGGGACTAGCGGGGCGCTACAATGAGCAGTTCTTC. It specifies CASSTGLAGRYNEQFF.